Reported below is one T cell receptor beta chain. Its antigen is currently unknown. This record belongs to a study of cytomegalovirus exposure and HLA in healthy donors. Trimming stripped 5 bases from V and 3 bases from J, with 10 bases between. The germline CDR1 and CDR2 sequences are SGHNT and YENEEA. The CDR3 extends over 13 amino acids. General observations from the study: In the analysis, some V segments, TRBV6-2 and TRBV6-3 included, were excluded as indistinguishable. CMV serostatus was the only recorded immune exposure for donors.

Primers for the PCR totalled 60 Vbeta and 13 Jbeta. This table comes from immunoSEQ multiplex PCR, and its TCRdb copy is limited to in-frame clones, with some not included. The sample holds about 110,000 clones, less than 85% seen once. Nominally healthy donors provided the samples, though records likely missed some immune exposures. The receptor's source is a man aged 25-45 years in good health and CMV-seropositive. Sequenced: PBMCs. The chain is built from TRBV11-3 and TRBJ2-5, with D perhaps matching TRBD1 (7 bases). CDR3 amino acids: CASSPRGEETQYF. As DNA, the CDR3 is TGTGCCAGCAGCCCCAGGGGGGAAGAGACCCAGTACTTC.